This TCR beta chain was sequenced in a study of CD8 T cells in Susac syndrome (dated by TCRdb to about 2019). Regarding the study in general: Whether CD8+ T cell activation and differentiation in Susac syndrome was antigen driven was tested using repertoire sequencing. Results the study describes overall, beyond this receptor: The TCR sequencing and HLA analysis was acknowledged to have included a relatively small number of individuals.

For CDR1 and CDR2, the germline V gene lists MDHEN and SYDVKM. The junction shows trimming of 6 bases on V and 6 bases on J, plus 9 bases between the germline ends. The CDR3 contains 11 residues, cysteine and phenylalanine counted. CDR3 DNA is the only sequence kept; it has 33 bases, read in frame from the first base. Peripheral blood CD8+ and CD4+ T cells from healthy donors, Susac syndrome patients and multiple sclerosis patients were profiled by high-throughput TCR beta sequencing. Healthy donors were age- and sex-matched controls. Bulk CD8+ and CD4+ T cells were purified by magnetic negative isolation, whereas CD8+ TEMRA cells were enriched by FACS. Blood was collected in EDTA tubes and processed within 24 hours, with PBMCs isolated through density gradient centrifugation. PBMCs destined for TCR sequencing were cryopreserved in liquid nitrogen and later thawed in a 37 °C water bath. A purity of at least 90% was achieved for sorted or isolated CD4+, CD8+ and CD8+ TEMRA cells.

RNA was extracted using the RNeasy kit, and roughly 0.45 to 1 microgram was reverse transcribed with random hexamers. The immunoSEQ multiplex PCR assay, which covers 54 Vbeta and 13 Jbeta segments, was used to amplify TCR beta CDR3 regions. PCR amplification bias was corrected using a synthetic template baseline for primer optimization and computational correction. The study's processing was this. Reads were annotated to V, D and J genes per IMGT and analyzed with immunoSEQ Analyzer, keeping only productive sequences. Clonality was calculated as one minus the Shannon entropy normalized by log2 of the number of productive unique sequences. For each patient and control, public and private clones were evaluated among the 100 most prevalent clones. A clone was defined as Susac-specific if it was absent from the healthy and MS cohorts, from roughly 1,000 published viral clones and from other ImmuneACCESS disease sequences. TCRdb took the public reads, trimmed them with fastp at Q25, ran MiXCR for clone calling and kept in-frame beta chains. Records with the same CDR3 protein are collapsed into one entry carrying the most frequent genes and DNA. TCRdb, rather than the study authors, made the V and J calls. The sample table contains some 99,000 distinct CDR3 sequences; only one count was recorded for about 96% of them. The ten largest clones represent 0.075% to 0.1% of the sample.

About this clonotype: It lacks a known antigen. Per-nucleotide qualities are absent, and no much larger clonotype sits a single base away.

The V and J genes are TRBV28 and TRBJ2-7, with the D gene too uncertain to name. The sequenced sample was CD4+ T cells from PBMCs. This TCR was recovered from a human donor in good health. The CDR3 protein: CASRGTFEQYF. DNA sequence: TGTGCCAGCAGGGGTACCTTCGAGCAGTACTTC. When the CDR3 is completed using the reference TRBV28 and TRBJ2-7 genes on either side, the full variable domain is DVKVTQSSRYLVKRTGEKVFLECVQDMDHENMFWYRQDPGLGLRLIYFSYDVKMKEKGDIPEGYSVSREKKERFSLILESASTNQTSMYLCASRGTFEQYFGPGTRLTVT.